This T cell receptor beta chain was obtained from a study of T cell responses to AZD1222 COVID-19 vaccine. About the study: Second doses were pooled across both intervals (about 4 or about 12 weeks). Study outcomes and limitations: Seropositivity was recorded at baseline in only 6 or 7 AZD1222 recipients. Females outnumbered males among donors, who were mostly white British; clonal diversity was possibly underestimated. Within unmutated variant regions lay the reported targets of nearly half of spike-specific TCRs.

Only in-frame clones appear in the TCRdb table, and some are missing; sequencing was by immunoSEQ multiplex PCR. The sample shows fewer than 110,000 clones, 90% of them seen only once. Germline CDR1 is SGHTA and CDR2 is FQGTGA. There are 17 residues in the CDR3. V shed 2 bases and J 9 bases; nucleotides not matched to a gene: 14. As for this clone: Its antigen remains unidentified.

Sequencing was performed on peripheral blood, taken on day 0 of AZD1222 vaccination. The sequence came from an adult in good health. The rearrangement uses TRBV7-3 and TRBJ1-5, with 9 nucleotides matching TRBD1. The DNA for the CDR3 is TGTGCCAGCAGCTTAGGTCCCGGGACAGGGACAATGCGGCCCCAGCATTTT. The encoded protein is CASSLGPGTGTMRPQHF.